These 23 T cell receptor beta chains came from one sample sequenced in a study of shared clonotypes between healthy human individuals. This table comes from immunoSEQ multiplex PCR, and its TCRdb copy is limited to in-frame clones, with some not included. The sample contains under 2,500,000 clones, approximately 94% of which appear only once. The sequencing sample was made of naive CD4+ T cells sorted from blood. Subset defined: CD45RA+ positively selected. The source of these receptors is a man aged 18 to 30 in good health.

This chain links TRBV6-1 with TRBJ2-1; 9 nucleotides align to TRBD1. Germline CDR1 reads MNHNS; CDR2 reads SASEGT. The CDR3 sequence is 14 residues long. Trimming removed 3 bases from V and 8 bases from J; junction bases left unmatched: 5. For the CDR3, the DNA is TGTGCCAGCAGTGACGGACAGGGGAGGTATGAGCAGTTCTTC. The encoded protein is CASSDGQGRYEQFF.

The rearrangement joins TRBV4-3 to TRBJ2-2; the match to TRBD1 covers 10 bases. The CDR3 has 15 residues. The V segment lost 4 bases and the J segment 2 bases; nucleotides outside the gene matches: 1. Looked up from germline, CDR1 is LGHNA and CDR2 is YSLEER. The CDR3 DNA reads TGCGCCAGCAGCCCGACAGGGGGCAACACCGGGGAGCTGTTTTTT. Residues: CASSPTGGNTGELFF.

The chain has TRBV5-1 and TRBJ1-6; 9 bases agree with TRBD1. The CDR3 consists of 14 residues. Germline values: CDR1 SGHRS, CDR2 YFSETQ. The ends lost 4 bases at V and 10 bases at J; junction bases unmatched: 6. The CDR3 DNA reads as TGCGCCAGCAGCACCGGGACAGGGCTGTCACCCCTCCACTTT. Its protein product is CASSTGTGLSPLHF.

The V and J genes are TRBV6-1 and TRBJ1-4; TRBD1 matches 7 bases. CDR1 and CDR2 (germline): MNHNS, SASEGT. V lost 2 bases, J lost 8 bases, and 11 bases stayed unmatched. CDR3 length: 16 residues. The CDR3 is CASSESEKGAGEKLFF. DNA for the CDR3: TGTGCCAGCAGTGAAAGCGAAAAGGGGGCAGGGGAAAAACTGTTTTTT.

The chain employs TRBV27 and TRBJ1-1, with no clear D. Deletions cut 6 bases from V and 2 bases from J, with 13 bases between. Germline CDR1 MNHEY, CDR2 SMNVEV (reference sequence). CDR3 size: 14 residues. The CDR3 is CASSYSGPNTEAFF. The CDR3, as DNA: TGTGCCAGCAGCTATTCCGGTCCCAACACTGAAGCTTTCTTT.

This clone was counted between two and nine times. The chain is built from TRBV6-1 and TRBJ1-1; D is unclear. CDR3 size: 14 residues. V lost 3 bases, J lost 11 bases, and 19 bases lay in between. Germline V CDR1 and CDR2: MNHNS, SASEGT. CDR3 region: CASSDGPGEKNAFF. The CDR3 bases are TGTGCCAGCAGTGATGGACCAGGTGAAAAGAATGCTTTCTTT.

V and J are TRBV27 and TRBJ1-5, with TRBD1 as a possible D gene (5 bases). V lost 7 bases, J lost 6 bases, and 16 bases lay in between. This CDR3 spans 14 amino acids. Germline CDR1 is MNHEY and CDR2 is SMNVEV (reference sequence). The DNA of the CDR3 is TGTGCCAGCATCCCCTTCGTCGGGGGTCAGCCCCAGCATTTT. Translating it yields CASIPFVGGQPQHF.

The rearrangement links TRBV2 to TRBJ1-1; D is unresolved. CDR1 is SNHLY, CDR2 FYNNEI, per germline. Trimming left V 6 bases short and J 0 bases short, with 11 bases between. CDR3 size: 14 residues. CDR3 region: CASSIYFMNTEAFF. DNA for the CDR3: TGTGCCAGCAGCATCTACTTCATGAACACTGAAGCTTTCTTT.

The chain links TRBV29-1 to TRBJ1-1, with a weak D call TRBD1 (6 bases). The germline gives CDR1 SQVTM, CDR2 ANQGSEA. The CDR3 extends over 15 amino acids. The V end was cut by 7 bases, the J end by 1 base, with 19 bases between. The CDR3 sequence: CSASPPAGANTEAFF. The CDR3 nucleotides are TGCAGCGCCTCACCCCCGGCAGGGGCGAACACTGAAGCTTTCTTT. Based on the CDR3 plus reference TRBV29-1 and TRBJ1-1, the full variable domain is SAVISQKPSRDICQRGTSLTIQCQVDSQVTMMFWYRQQPGQSLTLIATANQGSEATYESGFVIDKFPISRPNLTFSTLTVSNMSPEDSSIYLCSASPPAGANTEAFFGQGTRLTVV.

The V call is TRBV2, the J call TRBJ2-3; 7 bases align to TRBD1. Germline loops: CDR1 SNHLY, CDR2 FYNNEI. The CDR3 runs to 15 residues. V lost 7 bases and J lost 2; bases outside the gene matches: 9. CDR3: CASKSGQQNTDTQYF. In DNA, the CDR3 is TGTGCCAGCAAGTCGGGACAGCAAAACACAGATACGCAGTATTTT.

The V gene is TRBV11-2, the J gene TRBJ2-7, with D hard to call. The CDR3 has 12 residues. CDR1 is SGHAT, CDR2 FQNNGV, per germline. With 0 bases removed from V and 5 bases from J, the gap between germline ends came to 5 bases. CDR3 residues: CASSLDNDEQYF. The CDR3 DNA sequence: TGTGCCAGCAGCTTAGATAACGACGAGCAGTACTTC.

The chain combines TRBV5-4 with TRBJ1-2; 12 bases map to TRBD1. Germline values: CDR1 SGHNT, CDR2 YYREEE (reference sequence). This CDR3 region has 16 residues. Trimming removed 4 bases from V and 7 bases from J; junction bases left unmatched: 11. Here the CDR3 reads CASSQPGGQGASGYTF. Written as DNA, the CDR3 is TGTGCCAGCAGCCAACCGGGGGGACAGGGGGCTTCTGGCTACACCTTC.

V gene TRBV4-1 combines with J gene TRBJ2-7, with a weak D call TRBD1 (5 bases). The CDR3 runs 16 residues. Germline assignment: CDR1 MGHRA and CDR2 YSYEKL. Trimming removed 0 bases at V and 2 bases at J, with 14 bases between. CDR3 bases: TGCGCCAGCAGCCAAGAAAGGTGGCAGGGAACCTACGAGCAGTACTTC. Translated, it gives CASSQERWQGTYEQYF.

V and J are TRBV7-2 and TRBJ2-7; 11 bases line up with TRBD2. V trimming: 5 bases; J trimming: 6 bases; junction bases outside the gene matches: 6. This CDR3 region has 14 residues. Germline-derived CDR1 and CDR2 are SGHTA and FQGNSA. The DNA for the CDR3 is TGTGCCAGCAGCCCTTTCGGGACTAGCGGCGAGCAGTACTTC. It codes for CASSPFGTSGEQYF. Using reference TRBV7-2 and TRBJ2-7 for the parts outside the CDR3, the full variable domain is GAGVSQSPSNKVTEKGKDVELRCDPISGHTALYWYRQSLGQGLEFLIYFQGNSAPDKSGLPSDRFSAERTGGSVSTLTIQRTQQEDSAVYLCASSPFGTSGEQYFGPGTRLTVT.

A note on this clone: This specimen includes other DNA sequences encoding the same CDR3. The chain carries TRBV2 and TRBJ1-3; maybe TRBD1 (5 bases). Germline values: CDR1 SNHLY, CDR2 FYNNEI. Trimming removed 5 bases from V and 1 base from J, with 9 bases in between. The CDR3 extends over 14 amino acids. CDR3 nucleotide sequence: TGTGCCAGCAGTCCTGGGGGGTCTGGAAACACCATATATTTT. Translating gives CASSPGGSGNTIYF.

The gene calls are TRBV27 and TRBJ1-1; D is perhaps TRBD1 (5 bases). The germline V gene encodes CDR1 MNHEY and CDR2 SMNVEV (reference sequence). V was shortened by 1 base and J by 0 bases, with 12 bases between the two germline ends. CDR3 size: 16 residues. The CDR3 bases are TGTGCCAGCAGTTTATACAGGCGCAGAGTGAACACTGAAGCTTTCTTT. Its protein product is CASSLYRRRVNTEAFF.

Here the CDR3 DNA reads TGTGCCAGCAGCATCGGGACTAGCGGGAGAGTGAGCTCCTACAATGAGCAGTTCTTC. It translates to CASSIGTSGRVSSYNEQFF. The chain uses TRBV11-3 and TRBJ2-1; the match to TRBD2 covers 14 bases. V trimming: 5 bases; J trimming: 0 bases; junction bases outside the gene matches: 9. The CDR3 has 19 residues. CDR1 SGHNT and CDR2 YENEEA come from the germline V gene. The full variable domain, its missing parts supplied by reference TRBV11-3 and TRBJ2-1, is EAGVVQSPRYKIIEKKQPVAFWCNPISGHNTLYWYLQNLGQGPELLIRYENEEAVDDSQLPKDRFSAERLKGVDSTLKIQPAELGDSAVYLCASSIGTSGRVSSYNEQFFGPGTRLTVL.

The chain joins TRBV10-2 to TRBJ1-5; D gene ambiguous. Trimming cost V 9 bases and J 3 bases, with 12 bases left between them. CDR3 length equals 13 residues. Germline V gene sequence: CDR1 WSHSY, CDR2 SAAADI. This CDR3 reads CASTPGFNQPQHF. DNA for the CDR3: TGCGCCAGTACCCCGGGATTCAATCAGCCCCAGCATTTT.

The chain recombines TRBV19 with TRBJ2-2; D is perhaps TRBD2 (6 bases). The CDR3 sequence is 15 residues long. Trimming removed 7 bases from V and 2 bases from J, with 14 bases in between. Germline CDR1 reads LNHDA; CDR2 reads SQIVND (reference sequence). CDR3 nucleotide sequence: TGTGCCAGTATTAATAGCGGTCTTAACACCGGGGAGCTGTTTTTT. Amino acids: CASINSGLNTGELFF.

This clone was counted only a few times. A read error may account for a junction end that differs from germline. The chain is built from TRBV30 and TRBJ1-2; the D gene is possibly TRBD1 (5 bases). Germline V CDR1 and CDR2: GTSNPN, SVGIG (reference sequence). The CDR3 has 13 residues. CDR3 bases: TGTGCCCGGAGGGGAGGGACGGCCTATGGCTACACCTTC. It yields the protein CARRGGTAYGYTF.

The chain combines TRBV6-5 with TRBJ1-2; 8 bases map to TRBD1. The V segment lost 6 bases and the J segment 8 bases; nucleotides outside the gene matches: 11. This CDR3 contains 14 residues. The germline CDR1 and CDR2 sequences are MNHEY and SVGAGI. The CDR3 is CASRQPTGGAGYTF. CDR3 nucleotide sequence: TGTGCCAGCAGACAACCTACAGGGGGAGCGGGCTACACCTTC.

In its sample, this clone was seen once. This sequence joins TRBV30 and TRBJ2-4; TRBD1 agrees at 7 bases. Germline V gene lookup returns CDR1 GTSNPN and CDR2 SVGIG (reference sequence). The ends lost 1 base at V and 9 bases at J; junction bases unmatched: 3. The CDR3 runs to 12 residues. CDR3 nucleotides: TGTGCCTGGAGTGAGACAGGGTTCATTCAGTACTTC. Translated, it gives CAWSETGFIQYF.

The CDR3 DNA follows: TGCGCCAGCAGCCCACTAGCGGGGGGACATAGGGAGCAGTTCTTC. Translation gives CASSPLAGGHREQFF. This sequence joins TRBV5-1 and TRBJ2-1; the match to TRBD2 covers 12 bases. V shed 4 bases and J 10 bases; nucleotides not matched to a gene: 9. The germline V gene has CDR1 SGHRS and CDR2 YFSETQ. The CDR3 is 15 residues long.